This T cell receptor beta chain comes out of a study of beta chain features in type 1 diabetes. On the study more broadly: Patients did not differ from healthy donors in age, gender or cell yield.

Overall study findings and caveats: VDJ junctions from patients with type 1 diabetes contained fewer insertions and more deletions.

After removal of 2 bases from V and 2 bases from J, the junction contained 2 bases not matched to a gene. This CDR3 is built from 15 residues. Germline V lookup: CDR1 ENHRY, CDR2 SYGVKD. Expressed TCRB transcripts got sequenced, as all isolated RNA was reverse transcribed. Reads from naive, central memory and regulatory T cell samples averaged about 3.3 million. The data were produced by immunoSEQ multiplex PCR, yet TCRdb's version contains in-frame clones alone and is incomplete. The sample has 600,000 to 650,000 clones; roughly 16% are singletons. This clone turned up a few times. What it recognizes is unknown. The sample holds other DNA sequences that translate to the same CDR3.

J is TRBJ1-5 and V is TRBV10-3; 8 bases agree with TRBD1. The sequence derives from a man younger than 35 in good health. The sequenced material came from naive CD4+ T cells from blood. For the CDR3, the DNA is TGTGCCATCAGTGAGGACAGGGGTGGCAATCAGCCCCAGCATTTT. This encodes CAISEDRGGNQPQHF.